The 25 T cell receptor beta chains listed next were all sequenced from one sample in a study of T cells expressing NK-cell markers. TCRdb re-called the 5' RACE reads; one entry per CDR3 protein, DNA not given. The sample's table shows around 470,000 distinct CDR3 sequences. Input material: blood T cells: a sorted CD56 or NKG2C T cell subset, CD4+ or CD8+ T cells, or bulk PBMC T cells (not recorded which). Receptors originate from a woman between 50 and 59 years old in good health.

V usage is TRBV12-3 or TRBV12-4 and J usage is TRBJ1-2; TCRdb indicates TRBD1, and absent DNA this call remains unverified. CDR3 length: 14 amino acids. The CDR3: CASTPTGFNYGYTF.

This chain connects TRBV12-5 to TRBJ1-3. The CDR3 consists of 17 residues. Germline V gene data show CDR1 as LGHNT and CDR2 as FRNRAP. The CDR3 protein is CASGLVPGSFSGNTIYF.

V usage is TRBV19 and J usage is TRBJ2-7; TCRdb selects TRBD1, and the lack of DNA leaves this call unchecked. This CDR3 comprises 14 residues. The germline V gene encodes CDR1 LNHDA and CDR2 SQIVND (reference sequence). The CDR3 region is CASSINTGEGEQYF.

The V and J genes are TRBV19 and TRBJ1-5; with no DNA, the TCRdb D assignment of TRBD1 cannot be verified. In germline, CDR1 is LNHDA, CDR2 SQIVND (reference sequence). This CDR3 has 14 residues. CDR3 amino acids: CASSIRGFSQPQHF.

The rearrangement joins TRBV3-1 to TRBJ2-1; TCRdb indicates TRBD1, and absent DNA this call remains unverified. Germline V CDR1 and CDR2: LGHDT, YNNKEL (reference sequence). The CDR3 has 16 residues. The CDR3: CASSQEGSGGYNEQFF.

The V and J genes are TRBV20-1 and TRBJ1-4. The germline V gene has CDR1 DFQATT and CDR2 SNEGSKA (reference sequence). The CDR3 runs to 16 residues. CDR3 sequence: CSARDGGGTANEKLFF.

The chain couples TRBV6-6 to TRBJ1-1; as DNA is missing, the TRBD1 call by TCRdb cannot be tested. Per the germline V gene, CDR1 is MNHNY and CDR2 is SVGAGI (reference sequence). The CDR3 length is 15 residues. CDR3 sequence reads: CASSYSKVQGAEAFF.

The J gene is TRBJ2-7, the V gene TRBV5-1; with no DNA, the TCRdb D assignment of TRBD1 cannot be verified. This CDR3 is 15 amino acids long. Germline loops: CDR1 SGHRS, CDR2 YFSETQ. The chain's CDR3 is CASSFPGTGGGEQYF.

The chain links TRBV24-1 to TRBJ2-2; TCRdb names TRBD2, which stays unverified in the absence of DNA. This CDR3 comprises 15 residues. Germline-derived CDR1 and CDR2 are KGHDR and SFDVKD. The chain's CDR3 is CATSPRRSGTGELFF.

The J gene is TRBJ2-7, the V gene TRBV7-9. This CDR3 has 14 amino acids. The germline CDR1 and CDR2 sequences are SEHNR and FQNEAQ (reference sequence). The CDR3 loop reads CASSISGSNYEQYF.

J is TRBJ2-7 and V is TRBV2; TCRdb selects TRBD2, and the lack of DNA leaves this call unchecked. This CDR3 has 13 amino acids. Germline V gives CDR1 SNHLY, CDR2 FYNNEI. The CDR3 protein is CASRTSGSREQYF.

The chain is built from TRBV5-1 and TRBJ2-5. Germline CDR1 SGHRS, CDR2 YFSETQ. CDR3 size: 13 residues. The CDR3 spells CASSPRQGGTQYF. Combining the CDR3 with reference TRBV5-1 and TRBJ2-5 gives the whole variable domain KAGVTQTPRYLIKTRGQQVTLSCSPISGHRSVSWYQQTPGQGLQFLFEYFSETQRNKGNFPGRFSGRQFSNSRSEMNVSTLELGDSALYLCASSPRQGGTQYFGPGTRLLVL.

This chain links TRBV20-1 with TRBJ2-5; TCRdb returns TRBD2, unconfirmable since there is no DNA. CDR1 and CDR2 (germline): DFQATT, SNEGSKA (reference sequence). The CDR3 covers 15 residues. The CDR3 reads CSAERLGLGQETQYF.

The chain is built from TRBV4-1 and TRBJ2-1; the D gene TCRdb calls, TRBD1, cannot be checked with no DNA. Germline V gives CDR1 MGHRA, CDR2 YSYEKL. The CDR3 is 17 amino acids. CDR3 residues: CASSYGGNRGLYNEQFF.

The chain recombines TRBV5-1 with TRBJ2-3; with no DNA, the TCRdb D assignment of TRBD1 cannot be verified. CDR1 is SGHRS, CDR2 YFSETQ, per germline. This CDR3 region has 15 residues. The CDR3 is CASSLEGQGADTQYF. Complete variable domain (other parts from reference TRBV5-1 and TRBJ2-3): KAGVTQTPRYLIKTRGQQVTLSCSPISGHRSVSWYQQTPGQGLQFLFEYFSETQRNKGNFPGRFSGRQFSNSRSEMNVSTLELGDSALYLCASSLEGQGADTQYFGPGTRLTVL.

The V call is TRBV6-6, the J call TRBJ1-1; TCRdb gives TRBD1 as the D gene, but with no DNA this cannot be confirmed. CDR1 is MNHNY and CDR2 is SVGAGI in the germline V gene (reference sequence). The CDR3 is 12 residues long. This chain's CDR3 is CATPPPNHEAFF.

V usage is TRBV12-3 or TRBV12-4 and J usage is TRBJ2-2; TCRdb lists TRBD2, though no DNA is available to test this call. CDR3 length: 21 amino acids. The CDR3 protein is CASSLLGSWTSGRAGTGELFF.

The chain employs TRBV19 and TRBJ2-6; TCRdb outputs TRBD1, but without DNA this stays unchecked. There are 15 residues in the CDR3. Germline V gene data show CDR1 as LNHDA and CDR2 as SQIVND (reference sequence). CDR3 amino acids: CASLKGVAGANVLTF.

The rearrangement joins TRBV27 to TRBJ2-1; TCRdb gives TRBD2 as the D gene, but with no DNA this cannot be confirmed. This CDR3 region has 13 residues. Germline assignment: CDR1 MNHEY and CDR2 SMNVEV (reference sequence). CDR3 region: CASSSTLQGSGFF.

CDR3 residues: CASSPLGLAGARNEQFF. The V and J genes are TRBV5-1 and TRBJ2-1; TCRdb selects TRBD2, and the lack of DNA leaves this call unchecked. The CDR3 spans 17 residues. Germline V gene data show CDR1 as SGHRS and CDR2 as YFSETQ.

This chain links TRBV6-5 with TRBJ1-2. The CDR3 is 11 amino acids. Germline V lookup: CDR1 MNHEY, CDR2 SVGAGI. The CDR3 loop is CASSYAGGYTF.

This rearrangement joins TRBV5-1 to TRBJ2-3; TCRdb's D call, TRBD1, is unchecked because there is no DNA. The germline gives CDR1 SGHRS, CDR2 YFSETQ. This CDR3 has 16 amino acids. CDR3 residues: CASSGGTGGFTDTQYF.

V usage is TRBV20-1 and J usage is TRBJ2-5; TCRdb's D call of TRBD1 is untestable without DNA. CDR1 DFQATT and CDR2 SNEGSKA come from the germline V gene (reference sequence). There are 15 residues in the CDR3. CDR3 residues: CSANSAGGSQETQYF.

The rearrangement uses TRBV29-1 and TRBJ1-2. The CDR3 is 11 residues long. The V gene's germline CDR1 is SQVTM and CDR2 ANQGSEA. The CDR3 loop reads CSVESGGGYTF.

The genes are TRBV21-1 and TRBJ1-5. TRBV21-1 is flagged as a pseudogene. This CDR3 is 17 amino acids long. The CDR3 is CASSKSPPFYSNQPQHF.